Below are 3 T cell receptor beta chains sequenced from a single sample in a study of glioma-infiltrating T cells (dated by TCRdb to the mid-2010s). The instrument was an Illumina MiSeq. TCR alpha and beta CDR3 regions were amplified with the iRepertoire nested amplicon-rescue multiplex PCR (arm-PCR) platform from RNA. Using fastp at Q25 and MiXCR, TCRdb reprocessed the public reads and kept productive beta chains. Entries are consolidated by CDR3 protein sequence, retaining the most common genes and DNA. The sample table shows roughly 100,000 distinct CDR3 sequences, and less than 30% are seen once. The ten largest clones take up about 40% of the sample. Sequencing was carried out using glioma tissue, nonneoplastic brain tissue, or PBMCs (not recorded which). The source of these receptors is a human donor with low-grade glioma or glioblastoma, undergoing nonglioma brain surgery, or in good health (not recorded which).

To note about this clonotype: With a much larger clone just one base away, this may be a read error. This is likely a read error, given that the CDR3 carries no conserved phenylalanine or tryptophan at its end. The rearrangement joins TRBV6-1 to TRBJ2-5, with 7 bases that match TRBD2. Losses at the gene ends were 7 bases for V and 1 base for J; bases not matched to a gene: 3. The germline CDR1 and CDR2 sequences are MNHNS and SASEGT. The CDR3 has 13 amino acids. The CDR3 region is CASKSSGQETQYL. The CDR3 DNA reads TGTGCCAGCAAATCTAGCGGCCAAGAGACCCAGTACCTC.

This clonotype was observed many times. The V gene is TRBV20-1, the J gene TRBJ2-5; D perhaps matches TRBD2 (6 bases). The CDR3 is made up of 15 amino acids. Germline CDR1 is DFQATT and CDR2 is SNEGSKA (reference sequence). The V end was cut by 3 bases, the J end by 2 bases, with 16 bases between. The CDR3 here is CSASRGSGLQETQYF. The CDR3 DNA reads TGCAGTGCTAGCCGGGGTAGCGGATTACAAGAGACCCAGTACTTC.

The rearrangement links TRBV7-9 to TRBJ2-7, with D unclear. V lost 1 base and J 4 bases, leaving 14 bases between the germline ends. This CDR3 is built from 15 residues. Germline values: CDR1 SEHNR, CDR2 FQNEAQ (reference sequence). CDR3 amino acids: CASSLGVSEIYEQYF. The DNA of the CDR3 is TGTGCCAGCAGCTTAGGCGTAAGTGAAATTTACGAGCAGTACTTC.